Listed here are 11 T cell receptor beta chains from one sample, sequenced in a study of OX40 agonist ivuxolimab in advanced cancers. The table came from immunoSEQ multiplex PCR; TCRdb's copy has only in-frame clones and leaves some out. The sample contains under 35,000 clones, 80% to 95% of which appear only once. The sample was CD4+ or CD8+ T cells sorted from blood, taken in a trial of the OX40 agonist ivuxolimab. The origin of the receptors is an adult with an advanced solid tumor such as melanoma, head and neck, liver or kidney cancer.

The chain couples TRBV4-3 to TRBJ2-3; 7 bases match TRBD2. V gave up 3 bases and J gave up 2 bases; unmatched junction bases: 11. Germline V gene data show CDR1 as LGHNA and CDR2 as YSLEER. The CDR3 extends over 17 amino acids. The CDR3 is CASSQGPAGEVTDTQYF. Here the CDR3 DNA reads TGCGCCAGCAGCCAGGGTCCCGCGGGAGAAGTCACAGATACGCAGTATTTT.

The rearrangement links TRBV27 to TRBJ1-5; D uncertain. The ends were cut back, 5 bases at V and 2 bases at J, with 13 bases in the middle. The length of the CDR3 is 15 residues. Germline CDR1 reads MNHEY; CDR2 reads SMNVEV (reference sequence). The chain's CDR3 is CASSETWRGNQPQHF. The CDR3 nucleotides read TGTGCCAGCAGTGAAACGTGGAGGGGCAATCAGCCCCAGCATTTT.

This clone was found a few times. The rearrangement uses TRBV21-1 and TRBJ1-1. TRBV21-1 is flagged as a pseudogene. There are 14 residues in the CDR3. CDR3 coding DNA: TGTGCCAGCAGCAAACAACGGGCAACCACTGAAGCTTTCTTT. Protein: CASSKQRATTEAFF.

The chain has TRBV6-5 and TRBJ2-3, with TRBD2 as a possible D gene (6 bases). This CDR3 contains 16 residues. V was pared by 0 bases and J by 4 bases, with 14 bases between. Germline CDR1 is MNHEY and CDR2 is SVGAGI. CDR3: CASSYSEGMEADTQYF. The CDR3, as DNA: TGTGCCAGCAGTTACTCGGAGGGGATGGAAGCAGATACGCAGTATTTT.

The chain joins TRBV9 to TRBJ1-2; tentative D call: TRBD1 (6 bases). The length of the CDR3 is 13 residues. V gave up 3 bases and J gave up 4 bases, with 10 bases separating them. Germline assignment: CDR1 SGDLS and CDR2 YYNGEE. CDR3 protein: CASSEGDGYGYTF. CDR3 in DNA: TGTGCCAGCAGCGAGGGGGATGGCTATGGCTACACCTTC.

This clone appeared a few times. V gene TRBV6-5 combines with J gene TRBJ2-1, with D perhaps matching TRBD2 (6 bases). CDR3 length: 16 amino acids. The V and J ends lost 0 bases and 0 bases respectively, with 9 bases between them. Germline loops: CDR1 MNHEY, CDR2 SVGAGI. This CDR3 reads CASSYSGRSSYNEQFF. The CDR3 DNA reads TGTGCCAGCAGTTACTCTGGGAGGAGCTCCTACAATGAGCAGTTCTTC.

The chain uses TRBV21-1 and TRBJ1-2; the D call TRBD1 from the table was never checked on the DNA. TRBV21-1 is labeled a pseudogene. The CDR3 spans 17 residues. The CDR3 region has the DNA TGTGCCAGCAGCAGTAACTCCCAATACACAGGGGGTCGGGGCTACACCTTC. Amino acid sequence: CASSSNSQYTGGRGYTF.

CDR3 bases: TGTGCCAGCAGTTACTCGAGTAGGGTCGCAGAGCCCCAGCATTTT. It is translated as CASSYSSRVAEPQHF. This chain connects TRBV6-5 to TRBJ1-5; unclear D gene. Germline CDR1 MNHEY, CDR2 SVGAGI. V shed 0 bases and J shed 8 bases, with 14 bases lying between them. This CDR3 has 15 residues.

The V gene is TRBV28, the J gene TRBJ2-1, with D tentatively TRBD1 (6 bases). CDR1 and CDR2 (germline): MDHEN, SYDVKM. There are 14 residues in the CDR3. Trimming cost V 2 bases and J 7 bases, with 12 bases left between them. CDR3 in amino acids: CASSLQGSLNEQFF. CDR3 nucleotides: TGTGCCAGCAGTTTACAGGGGTCCCTTAATGAGCAGTTCTTC.

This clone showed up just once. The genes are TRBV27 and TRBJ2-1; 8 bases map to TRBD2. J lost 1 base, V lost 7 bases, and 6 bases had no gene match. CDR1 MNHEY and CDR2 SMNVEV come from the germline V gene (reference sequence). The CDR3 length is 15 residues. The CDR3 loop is CASTALAVSYNEQFF. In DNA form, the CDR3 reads TGTGCCAGCACCGCACTAGCGGTGTCCTACAATGAGCAGTTCTTC.

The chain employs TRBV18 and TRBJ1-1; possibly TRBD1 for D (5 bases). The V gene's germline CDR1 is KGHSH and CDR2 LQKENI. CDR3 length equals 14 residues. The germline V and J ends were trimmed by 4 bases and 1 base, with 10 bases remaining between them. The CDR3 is CASSQQAANTEAFF. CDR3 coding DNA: TGTGCCAGCTCACAACAGGCGGCGAACACTGAAGCTTTCTTT.